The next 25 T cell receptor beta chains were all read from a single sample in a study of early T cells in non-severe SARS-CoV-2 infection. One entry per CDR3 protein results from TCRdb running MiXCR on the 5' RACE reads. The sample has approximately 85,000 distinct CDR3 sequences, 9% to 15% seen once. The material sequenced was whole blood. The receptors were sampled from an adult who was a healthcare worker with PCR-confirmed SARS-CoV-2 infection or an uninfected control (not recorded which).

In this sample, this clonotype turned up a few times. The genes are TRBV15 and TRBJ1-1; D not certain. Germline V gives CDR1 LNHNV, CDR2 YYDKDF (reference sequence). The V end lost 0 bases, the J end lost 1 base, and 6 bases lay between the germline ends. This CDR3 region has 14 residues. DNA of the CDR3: TGTGCCACCAGCAGAGAGGCGGAGAACACTGAAGCTTTCTTT. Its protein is CATSREAENTEAFF.

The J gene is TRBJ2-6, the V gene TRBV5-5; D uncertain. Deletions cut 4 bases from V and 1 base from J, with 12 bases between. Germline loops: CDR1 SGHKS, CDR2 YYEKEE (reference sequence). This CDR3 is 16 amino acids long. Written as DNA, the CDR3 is TGTGCCAGCAGCAAACTCGGTCAGTCTGGGGCCAACGTCCTGACTTTC. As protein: CASSKLGQSGANVLTF.

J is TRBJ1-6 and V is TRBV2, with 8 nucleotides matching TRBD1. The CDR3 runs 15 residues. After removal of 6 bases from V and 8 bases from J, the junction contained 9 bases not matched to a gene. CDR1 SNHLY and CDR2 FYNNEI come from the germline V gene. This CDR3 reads CASSPTGTGHSPLHF. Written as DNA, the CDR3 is TGTGCCAGCAGCCCTACCGGGACAGGCCATTCACCCCTCCACTTT.

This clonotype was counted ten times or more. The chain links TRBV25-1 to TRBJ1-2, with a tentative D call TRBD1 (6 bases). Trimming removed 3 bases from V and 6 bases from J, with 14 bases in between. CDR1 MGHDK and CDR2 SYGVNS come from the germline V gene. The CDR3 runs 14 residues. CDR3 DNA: TGTGCCAGCAGTGAGGGGGGACAAGCAGATGGCTACACCTTC. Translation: CASSEGGQADGYTF.

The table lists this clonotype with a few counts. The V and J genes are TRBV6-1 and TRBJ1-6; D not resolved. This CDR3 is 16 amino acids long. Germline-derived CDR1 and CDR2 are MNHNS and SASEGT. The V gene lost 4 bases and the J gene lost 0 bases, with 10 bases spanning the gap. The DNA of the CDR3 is TGTGCCAGCAGTGTCGGAATGAGCTCCTATAATTCACCCCTCCACTTT. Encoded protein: CASSVGMSSYNSPLHF.

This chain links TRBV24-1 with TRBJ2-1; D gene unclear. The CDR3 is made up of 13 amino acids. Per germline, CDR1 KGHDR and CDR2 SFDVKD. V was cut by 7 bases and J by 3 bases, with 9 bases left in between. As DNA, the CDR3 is TGTGCCACCAGAGGCCGATTCTACAATGAGCAGTTCTTC. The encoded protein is CATRGRFYNEQFF.

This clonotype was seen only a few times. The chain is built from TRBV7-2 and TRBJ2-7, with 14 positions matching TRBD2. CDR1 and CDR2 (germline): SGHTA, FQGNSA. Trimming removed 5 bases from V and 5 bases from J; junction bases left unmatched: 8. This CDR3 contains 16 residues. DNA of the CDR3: TGTGCCAGCAGCCTCGTCGGGACTAGCGGGAGCCACGAGCAGTACTTC. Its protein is CASSLVGTSGSHEQYF. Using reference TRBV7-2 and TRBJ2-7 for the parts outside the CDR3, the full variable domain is GAGVSQSPSNKVTEKGKDVELRCDPISGHTALYWYRQSLGQGLEFLIYFQGNSAPDKSGLPSDRFSAERTGGSVSTLTIQRTQQEDSAVYLCASSLVGTSGSHEQYFGPGTRLTVT.

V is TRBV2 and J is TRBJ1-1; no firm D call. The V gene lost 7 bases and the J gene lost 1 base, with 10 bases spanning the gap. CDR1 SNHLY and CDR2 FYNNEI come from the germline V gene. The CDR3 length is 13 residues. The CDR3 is CASKTAENTEAFF. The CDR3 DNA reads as TGTGCCAGCAAGACGGCAGAGAACACTGAAGCTTTCTTT.

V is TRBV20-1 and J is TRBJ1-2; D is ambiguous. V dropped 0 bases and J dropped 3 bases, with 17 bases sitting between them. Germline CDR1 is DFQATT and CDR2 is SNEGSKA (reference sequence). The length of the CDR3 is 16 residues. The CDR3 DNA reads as TGCAGTGCTAGAGATCCTAGGAGAGGAAGTGACTATGGCTACACCTTC. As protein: CSARDPRRGSDYGYTF.

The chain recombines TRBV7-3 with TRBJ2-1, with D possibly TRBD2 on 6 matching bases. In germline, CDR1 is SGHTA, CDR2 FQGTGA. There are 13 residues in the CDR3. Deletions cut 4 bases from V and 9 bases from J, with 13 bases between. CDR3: CASSSETGGEQFF. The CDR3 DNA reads TGTGCCAGCAGCTCCGAAACCGGGGGTGAGCAGTTCTTC.

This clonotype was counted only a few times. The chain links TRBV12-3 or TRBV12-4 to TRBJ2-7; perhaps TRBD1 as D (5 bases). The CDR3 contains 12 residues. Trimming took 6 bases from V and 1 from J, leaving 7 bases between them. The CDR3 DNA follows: TGTGCCAGCAGCCAGGGATCCTACGAGCAGTACTTC. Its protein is CASSQGSYEQYF.

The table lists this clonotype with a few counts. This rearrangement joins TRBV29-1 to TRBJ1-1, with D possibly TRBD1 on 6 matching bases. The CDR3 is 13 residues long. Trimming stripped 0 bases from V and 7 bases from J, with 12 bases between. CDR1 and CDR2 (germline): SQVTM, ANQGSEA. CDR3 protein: CSVEDQGWSEAFF. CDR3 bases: TGCAGCGTTGAAGACCAGGGGTGGAGTGAAGCTTTCTTT.

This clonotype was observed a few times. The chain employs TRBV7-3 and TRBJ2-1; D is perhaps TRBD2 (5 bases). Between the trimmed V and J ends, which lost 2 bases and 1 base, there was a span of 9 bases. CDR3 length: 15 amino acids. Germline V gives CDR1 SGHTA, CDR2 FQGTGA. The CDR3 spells CASSLEPGSYNEQFF. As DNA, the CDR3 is TGTGCCAGCAGCTTAGAGCCGGGATCCTACAATGAGCAGTTCTTC.

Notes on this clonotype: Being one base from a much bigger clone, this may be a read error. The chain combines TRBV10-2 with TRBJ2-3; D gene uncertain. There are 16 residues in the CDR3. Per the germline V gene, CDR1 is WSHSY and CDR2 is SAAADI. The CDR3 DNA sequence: TGCGCCAGCAATGAGTCGGAGCGCTTCAACACAGATACGCAGTATTTT. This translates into CASNESERFNTDTQYF.

The CDR3 region is CASSTPRGSYNEQFF. The CDR3 region has the DNA TGTGCCAGCAGTACCCCGAGGGGGTCCTACAATGAGCAGTTCTTC. The chain links TRBV6-6 to TRBJ2-1; weak D call: TRBD1 (6 bases). Looked up from germline, CDR1 is MNHNY and CDR2 is SVGAGI (reference sequence). The CDR3 extends over 15 amino acids. Trimming removed 5 bases from V and 1 base from J, with 12 bases in between.

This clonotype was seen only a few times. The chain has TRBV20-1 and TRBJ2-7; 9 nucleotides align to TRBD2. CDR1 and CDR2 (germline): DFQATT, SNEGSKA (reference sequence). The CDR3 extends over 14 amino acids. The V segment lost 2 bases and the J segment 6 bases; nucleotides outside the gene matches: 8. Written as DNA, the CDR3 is TGCAGTGCTAGAAGGCCGCGGGAGGGCCGCGAGCAGTACTTC. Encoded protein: CSARRPREGREQYF.

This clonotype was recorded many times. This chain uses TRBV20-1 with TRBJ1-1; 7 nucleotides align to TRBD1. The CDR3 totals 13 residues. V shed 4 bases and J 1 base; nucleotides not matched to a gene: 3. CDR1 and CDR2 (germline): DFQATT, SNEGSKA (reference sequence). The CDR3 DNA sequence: TGCAGTGCTAAGGGGGACAGGAACACTGAAGCTTTCTTT. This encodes CSAKGDRNTEAFF.

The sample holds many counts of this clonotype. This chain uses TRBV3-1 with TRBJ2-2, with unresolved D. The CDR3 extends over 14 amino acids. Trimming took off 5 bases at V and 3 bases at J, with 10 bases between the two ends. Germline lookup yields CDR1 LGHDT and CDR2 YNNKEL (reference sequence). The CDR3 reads CASSSTTDTGELFF. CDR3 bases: TGTGCCAGCAGCTCAACCACGGACACCGGGGAGCTGTTTTTT.

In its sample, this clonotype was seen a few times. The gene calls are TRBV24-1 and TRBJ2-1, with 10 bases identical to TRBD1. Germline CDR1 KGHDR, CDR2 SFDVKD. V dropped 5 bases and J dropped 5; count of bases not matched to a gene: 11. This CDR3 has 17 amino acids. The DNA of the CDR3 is TGTGCCACCAGTGGCCGGACAGGGGGAACACAAGACAATGAGCAGTTCTTC. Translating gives CATSGRTGGTQDNEQFF.

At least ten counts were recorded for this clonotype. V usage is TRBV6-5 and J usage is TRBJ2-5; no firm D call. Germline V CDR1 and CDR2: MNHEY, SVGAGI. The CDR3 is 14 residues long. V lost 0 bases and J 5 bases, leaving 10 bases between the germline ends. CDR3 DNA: TGTGCCAGCAGTTACTCCGGGCCCCCCGAGACCCAGTACTTC. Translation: CASSYSGPPETQYF.

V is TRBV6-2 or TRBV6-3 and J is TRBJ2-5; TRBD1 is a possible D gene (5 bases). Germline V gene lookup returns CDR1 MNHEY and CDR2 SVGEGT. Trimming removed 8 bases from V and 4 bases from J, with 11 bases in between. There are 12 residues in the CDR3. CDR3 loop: CASGQGRETQYF. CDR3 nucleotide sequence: TGTGCCAGCGGGCAGGGTCGAGAGACCCAGTACTTC.

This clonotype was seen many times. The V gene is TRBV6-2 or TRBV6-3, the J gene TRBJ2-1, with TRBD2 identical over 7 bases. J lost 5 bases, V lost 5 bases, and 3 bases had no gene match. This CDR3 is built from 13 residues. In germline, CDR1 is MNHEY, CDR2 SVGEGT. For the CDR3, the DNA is TGTGCCAGCAGTCTGGGACTACACAATGAGCAGTTCTTC. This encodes CASSLGLHNEQFF.

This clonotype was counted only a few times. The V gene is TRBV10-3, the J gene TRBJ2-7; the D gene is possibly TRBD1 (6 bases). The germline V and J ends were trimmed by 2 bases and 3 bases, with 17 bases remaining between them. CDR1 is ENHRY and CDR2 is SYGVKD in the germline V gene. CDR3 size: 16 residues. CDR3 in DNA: TGTGCCATCAGTGAGCGGAAAGAGGGGGTTGTCTACGAGCAGTACTTC. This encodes CAISERKEGVVYEQYF.

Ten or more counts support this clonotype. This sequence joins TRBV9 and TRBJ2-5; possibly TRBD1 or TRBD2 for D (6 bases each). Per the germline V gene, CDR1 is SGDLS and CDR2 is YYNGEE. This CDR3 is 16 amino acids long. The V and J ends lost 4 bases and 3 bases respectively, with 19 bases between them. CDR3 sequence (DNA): TGTGCCAGCAGCCCAGGAGTCGGAGGGGGTGAAGAGACCCAGTACTTC. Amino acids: CASSPGVGGGEETQYF.

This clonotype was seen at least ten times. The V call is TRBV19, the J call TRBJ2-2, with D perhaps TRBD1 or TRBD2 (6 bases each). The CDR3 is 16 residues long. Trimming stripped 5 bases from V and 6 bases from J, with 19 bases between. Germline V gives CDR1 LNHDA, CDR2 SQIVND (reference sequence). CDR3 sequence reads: CASSSWPTRGAGELFF. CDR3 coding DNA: TGTGCCAGTAGTTCGTGGCCTACTAGGGGGGCCGGGGAGCTGTTTTTT.